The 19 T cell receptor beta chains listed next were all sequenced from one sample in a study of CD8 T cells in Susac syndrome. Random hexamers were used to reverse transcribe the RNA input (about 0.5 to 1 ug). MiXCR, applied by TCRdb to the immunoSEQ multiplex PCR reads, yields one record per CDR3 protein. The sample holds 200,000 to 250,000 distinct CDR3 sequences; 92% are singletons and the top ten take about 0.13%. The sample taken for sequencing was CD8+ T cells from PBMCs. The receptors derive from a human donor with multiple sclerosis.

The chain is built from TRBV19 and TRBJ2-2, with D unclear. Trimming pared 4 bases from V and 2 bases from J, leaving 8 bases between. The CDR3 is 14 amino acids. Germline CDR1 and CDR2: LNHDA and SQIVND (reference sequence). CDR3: CASSTARNTGELFF. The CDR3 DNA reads TGTGCCAGTAGTACCGCGAGAAACACCGGGGAGCTGTTTTTT. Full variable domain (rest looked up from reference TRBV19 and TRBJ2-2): DGGITQSPKYLFRKEGQNVTLSCEQNLNHDAMYWYRQDPGQGLRLIYYSQIVNDFQKGDIAEGYSVSREKKESFPLTVTSAQKNPTAFYLCASSTARNTGELFFGEGSRLTVL.

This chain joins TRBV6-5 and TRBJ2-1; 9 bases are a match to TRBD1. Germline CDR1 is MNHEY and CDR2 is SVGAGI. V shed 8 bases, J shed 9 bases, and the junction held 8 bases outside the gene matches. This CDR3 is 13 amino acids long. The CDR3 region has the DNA TGTGCCAGCGCGGACAGGGGTTCGGTTGAGCAGTTCTTC. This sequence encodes CASADRGSVEQFF.

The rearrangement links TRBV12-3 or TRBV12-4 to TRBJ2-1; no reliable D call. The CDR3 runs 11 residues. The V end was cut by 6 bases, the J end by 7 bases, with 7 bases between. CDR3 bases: TGTGCCAGCAGCCAAGTTAATGAGCAGTTCTTC. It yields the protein CASSQVNEQFF.

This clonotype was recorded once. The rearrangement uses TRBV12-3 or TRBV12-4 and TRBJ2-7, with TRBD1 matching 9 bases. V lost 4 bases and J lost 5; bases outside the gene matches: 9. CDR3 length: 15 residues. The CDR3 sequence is CASSSSGTGIDEQYF. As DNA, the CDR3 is TGTGCCAGCAGTTCCTCGGGGACAGGGATCGACGAGCAGTACTTC.

Here the CDR3 reads CASSLSSGPSYEQYF. In DNA, the CDR3 is TGTGCCAGCAGCTTATCTAGCGGGCCCTCCTACGAGCAGTACTTC. This chain links TRBV7-9 with TRBJ2-7; 8 bases are shared with TRBD2. Germline CDR1 reads SEHNR; CDR2 reads FQNEAQ (reference sequence). This CDR3 is 15 amino acids long. Trimming at V came to 2 bases and at J to 0 bases, leaving 3 bases not matched to a gene.

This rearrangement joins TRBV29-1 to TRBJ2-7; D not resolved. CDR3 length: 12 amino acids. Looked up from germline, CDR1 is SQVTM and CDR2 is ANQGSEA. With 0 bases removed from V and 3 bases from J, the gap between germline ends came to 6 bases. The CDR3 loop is CSVEDTVYEQYF. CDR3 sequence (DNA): TGCAGCGTTGAAGATACAGTCTACGAGCAGTACTTC.

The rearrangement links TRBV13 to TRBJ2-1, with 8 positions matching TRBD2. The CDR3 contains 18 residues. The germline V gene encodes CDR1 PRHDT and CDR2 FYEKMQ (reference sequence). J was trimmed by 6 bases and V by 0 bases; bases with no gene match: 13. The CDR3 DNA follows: TGTGCCAGCAGCTTAGGCCGAAGCGGGAGCGTCGGAGGCAATGAGCAGTTCTTC. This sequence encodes CASSLGRSGSVGGNEQFF.

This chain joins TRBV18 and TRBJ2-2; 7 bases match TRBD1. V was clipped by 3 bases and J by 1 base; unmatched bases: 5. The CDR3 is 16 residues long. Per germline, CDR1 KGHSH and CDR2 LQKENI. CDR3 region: CASSPPGQMNTGELFF. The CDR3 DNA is TGTGCCAGCTCACCTCCGGGACAGATGAACACCGGGGAGCTGTTTTTT. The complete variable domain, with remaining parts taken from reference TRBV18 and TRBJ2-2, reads NAGVMQNPRHLVRRRGQEARLRCSPMKGHSHVYWYRQLPEEGLKFMVYLQKENIIDESGMPKERFSAEFPKEGPSILRIQQVVRGDSAAYFCASSPPGQMNTGELFFGEGSRLTVL.

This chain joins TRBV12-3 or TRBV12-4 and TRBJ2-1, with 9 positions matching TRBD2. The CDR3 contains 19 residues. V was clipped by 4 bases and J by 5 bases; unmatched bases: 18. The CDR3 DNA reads TGTGCCAGCAGTTCACCTCCCGATATGCTAGCGGGGTTAAACAATGAGCAGTTCTTC. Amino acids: CASSSPPDMLAGLNNEQFF.

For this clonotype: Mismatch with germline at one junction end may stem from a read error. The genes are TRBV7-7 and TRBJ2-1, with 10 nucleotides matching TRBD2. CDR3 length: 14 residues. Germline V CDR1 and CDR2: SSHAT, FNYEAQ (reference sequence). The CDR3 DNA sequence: TGTGCTAGCAGCTTAACTAGCGGGGACAATGAGCAGTTCTTC. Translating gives CASSLTSGDNEQFF. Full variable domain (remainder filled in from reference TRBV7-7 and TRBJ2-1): GAGVSQSPRYKVTKRGQDVTLRCDPISSHATLYWYQQALGQGPEFLTYFNYEAQPDKSGLPSDRFSAERPEGSISTLTIQRTEQRDSAMYRCASSLTSGDNEQFFGPGTRLTVL.

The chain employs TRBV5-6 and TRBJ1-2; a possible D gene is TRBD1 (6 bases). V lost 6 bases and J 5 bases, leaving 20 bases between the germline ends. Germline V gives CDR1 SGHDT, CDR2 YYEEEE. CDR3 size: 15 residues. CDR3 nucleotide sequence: TGTGCCAGCAATGCCCCCACAGGGCCCTCTTATGGCTACACCTTC. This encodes CASNAPTGPSYGYTF.

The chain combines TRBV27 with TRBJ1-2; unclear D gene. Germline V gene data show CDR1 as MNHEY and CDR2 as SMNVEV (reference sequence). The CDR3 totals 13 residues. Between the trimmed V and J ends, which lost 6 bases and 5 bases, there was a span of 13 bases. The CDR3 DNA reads TGTGCCAGCAGGCCGACGTTAGCATATGGCTACACCTTC. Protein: CASRPTLAYGYTF.

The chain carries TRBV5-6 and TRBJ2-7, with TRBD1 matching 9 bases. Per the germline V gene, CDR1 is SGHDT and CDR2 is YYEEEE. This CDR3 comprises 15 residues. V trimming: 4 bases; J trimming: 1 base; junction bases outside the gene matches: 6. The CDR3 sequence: CASSLQGASSYEQYF. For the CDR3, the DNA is TGTGCCAGCAGCCTACAGGGGGCTTCGTCCTACGAGCAGTACTTC.

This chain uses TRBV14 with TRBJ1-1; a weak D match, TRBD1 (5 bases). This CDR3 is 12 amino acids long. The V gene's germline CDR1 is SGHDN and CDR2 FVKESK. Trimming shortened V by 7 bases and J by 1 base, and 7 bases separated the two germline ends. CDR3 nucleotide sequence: TGTGCCAGCACTACAGGGAACACTGAAGCTTTCTTT. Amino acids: CASTTGNTEAFF.

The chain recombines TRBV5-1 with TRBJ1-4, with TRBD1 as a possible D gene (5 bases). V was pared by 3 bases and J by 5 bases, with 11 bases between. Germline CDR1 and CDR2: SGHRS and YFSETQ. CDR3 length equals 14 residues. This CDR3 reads CASSSGTENEKLFF. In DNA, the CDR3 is TGCGCCAGCAGCTCAGGGACGGAGAATGAAAAACTGTTTTTT.

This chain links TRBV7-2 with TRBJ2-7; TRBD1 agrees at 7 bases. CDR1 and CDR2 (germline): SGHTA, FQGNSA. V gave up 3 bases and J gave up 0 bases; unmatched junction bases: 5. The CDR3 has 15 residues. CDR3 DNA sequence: TGTGCCAGCAGCTTCCGGGACAGCTACTCCTACGAGCAGTACTTC. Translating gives CASSFRDSYSYEQYF.

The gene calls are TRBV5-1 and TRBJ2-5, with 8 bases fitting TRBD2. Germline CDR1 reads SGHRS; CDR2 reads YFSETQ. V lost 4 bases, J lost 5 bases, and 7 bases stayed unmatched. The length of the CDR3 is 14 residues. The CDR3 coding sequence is TGCGCCAGCAGCGCTGGACTAGCTCCGGAGACCCAGTACTTC. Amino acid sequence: CASSAGLAPETQYF.

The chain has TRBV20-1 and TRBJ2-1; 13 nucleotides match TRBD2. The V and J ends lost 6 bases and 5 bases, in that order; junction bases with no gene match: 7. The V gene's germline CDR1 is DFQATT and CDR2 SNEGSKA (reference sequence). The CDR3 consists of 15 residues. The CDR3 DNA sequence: TGCAGTGCACTGACCGGGACTAGCGGGAACAATGAGCAGTTCTTC. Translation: CSALTGTSGNNEQFF.

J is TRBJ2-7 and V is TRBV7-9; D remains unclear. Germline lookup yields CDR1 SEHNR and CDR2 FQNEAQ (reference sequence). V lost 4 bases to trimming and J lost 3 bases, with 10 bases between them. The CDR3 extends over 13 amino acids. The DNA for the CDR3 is TGTGCCAGCAGCTCAGAGAACAGCTACGAGCAGTACTTC. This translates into CASSSENSYEQYF.